Each of the 30 T cell receptor beta chains below was sequenced from the same sample in a study of shared clonotypes between healthy human individuals. TCRdb keeps only in-frame clones here, not all; method: immunoSEQ multiplex PCR. The sample carries some 2.1 million clones, roughly 95% recorded once. Naive-designated CD8 cells lacked CD45RO, were positively enriched for CCR7, and omitted terminally differentiated effector memory CD45RA+ cells. Material for sequencing was naive CD8+ T cells sorted from blood. The receptors were gathered from a man aged 18 to 29 in good health.

The J gene is TRBJ2-2, the V gene TRBV27, with D unclear. CDR3 length equals 15 residues. Germline V lookup: CDR1 MNHEY, CDR2 SMNVEV (reference sequence). Trimming shortened V by 1 base and J by 0 bases, and 6 bases separated the two germline ends. CDR3 amino acids: CASSLYQSNTGELFF. CDR3 in DNA: TGTGCCAGCAGTTTATACCAGTCGAACACCGGGGAGCTGTTTTTT.

The V call is TRBV6-5, the J call TRBJ2-1; D is unclear. Germline CDR1 MNHEY, CDR2 SVGAGI. The CDR3 has 14 amino acids. Trimming left V 5 bases short and J 3 bases short, with 11 bases between. The CDR3 region is CASSRGAIYNEQFF. In nucleotides, the CDR3 is TGTGCCAGCAGTCGCGGTGCCATCTACAATGAGCAGTTCTTC.

This rearrangement joins TRBV29-1 to TRBJ1-2; D ambiguous. Germline assignment: CDR1 SQVTM and CDR2 ANQGSEA. The CDR3 has 14 amino acids. Trimming shortened V by 3 bases and J by 0 bases, and 11 bases separated the two germline ends. Written as DNA, the CDR3 is TGCAGCGTTGAGGACCGGAGTGCTAACTATGGCTACACCTTC. This codes for CSVEDRSANYGYTF.

The chain employs TRBV7-9 and TRBJ1-5; unclear D gene. This CDR3 contains 13 residues. Germline V gene lookup returns CDR1 SEHNR and CDR2 FQNEAQ (reference sequence). The V and J ends lost 7 bases and 2 bases respectively, with 9 bases between them. The CDR3 loop reads CASTEGGNQPQHF. The CDR3 nucleotides are TGTGCCAGCACTGAGGGTGGCAATCAGCCCCAGCATTTT.

The rearrangement links TRBV15 to TRBJ1-1, with D possibly matching TRBD1 (5 bases). CDR3 length: 14 residues. The V gene's germline CDR1 is LNHNV and CDR2 YYDKDF (reference sequence). V was trimmed by 5 bases and J by 0 bases, leaving 10 bases between them. CDR3: CATSGGTVNTEAFF. In DNA, the CDR3 is TGTGCCACCAGCGGGGGGACGGTGAACACTGAAGCTTTCTTT. The full variable domain, in which reference TRBV15 and TRBJ1-1 provide the parts outside the CDR3, is DAMVIQNPRYQVTQFGKPVTLSCSQTLNHNVMYWYQQKSSQAPKLLFHYYDKDFNNEADTPDNFQSRRPNTSFCFLDIRSPGLGDTAMYLCATSGGTVNTEAFFGQGTRLTVV.

The V call is TRBV7-2, the J call TRBJ2-2; 7 bases line up with TRBD1. The germline gives CDR1 SGHTA, CDR2 FQGNSA. V shed 11 bases and J 0 bases; nucleotides not matched to a gene: 6. CDR3 length: 14 residues. DNA for the CDR3: TGTGCCTACCCAGGGACAGCGAACACCGGGGAGCTGTTTTTT. Translated, it gives CAYPGTANTGELFF.

The chain couples TRBV13 to TRBJ2-7; D gene uncertain. The V end was cut by 4 bases, the J end by 7 bases, with 8 bases between. Germline lookup yields CDR1 PRHDT and CDR2 FYEKMQ (reference sequence). CDR3 length equals 11 residues. For the CDR3, the DNA is TGTGCCAGCAGCTACTCAGGAGAGCAGTACTTC. The encoded protein is CASSYSGEQYF.

This clone appeared a few times. The chain recombines TRBV13 with TRBJ2-2; the D is unclear. This CDR3 has 12 amino acids. The V and J ends lost 0 bases and 7 bases respectively, with 3 bases between them. Germline V gives CDR1 PRHDT, CDR2 FYEKMQ (reference sequence). Here the CDR3 DNA reads TGTGCCAGCAGCTTAGGGGTCGGGGAGCTGTTTTTT. This encodes CASSLGVGELFF.

The rearrangement joins TRBV7-9 to TRBJ2-7; 7 positions agree with TRBD1. Germline lookup yields CDR1 SEHNR and CDR2 FQNEAQ (reference sequence). The CDR3 runs to 18 residues. Trimming at V came to 5 bases and at J to 1 base, leaving 17 bases not matched to a gene. Written as DNA, the CDR3 is TGTGCCAGCAGCCCACCGACAGGGCGGTCTGCTACATCCTACGAGCAGTACTTC. Protein: CASSPPTGRSATSYEQYF.

This clone was recorded a few times. The chain employs TRBV21-1 and TRBJ2-5. TRBV21-1 is a pseudogene locus. The CDR3 extends over 14 amino acids. The CDR3 bases are TGTGCCAGCAGCCCATTTTTAAGGGAAGAGACCCAGTACTTC. Protein: CASSPFLREETQYF.

The chain couples TRBV9 to TRBJ2-1; 8 bases agree with TRBD2. Germline CDR1 is SGDLS and CDR2 is YYNGEE. This CDR3 comprises 15 residues. V lost 0 bases and J lost 7; bases outside the gene matches: 6. CDR3 coding DNA: TGTGCCAGCAGCGTAGGGGGACTAGAAGTTAATGAGCAGTTCTTC. Amino acids: CASSVGGLEVNEQFF. The variable domain in full, with the rest retrieved from reference TRBV9 and TRBJ2-1, is DSGVTQTPKHLITATGQRVTLRCSPRSGDLSVYWYQQSLDQGLQFLIQYYNGEERAKGNILERFSAQQFPDLHSELNLSSLELGDSALYFCASSVGGLEVNEQFFGPGTRLTVL.

V is TRBV27 and J is TRBJ2-7, with TRBD2 matching 8 bases. V trimming: 0 bases; J trimming: 4 bases; junction bases outside the gene matches: 2. There are 14 residues in the CDR3. Germline V CDR1 and CDR2: MNHEY, SMNVEV (reference sequence). The CDR3 DNA reads TGTGCCAGCAGTTTATCGACTAGCGAATACGAGCAGTACTTC. The encoded protein is CASSLSTSEYEQYF.

This chain connects TRBV4-1 to TRBJ2-1; TRBD2 matches at 10 bases. The CDR3 has 15 residues. CDR1 and CDR2 from the germline V gene are MGHRA and YSYEKL. Losses at the gene ends were 2 bases for V and 6 bases for J; bases not matched to a gene: 4. CDR3 DNA: TGCGCCAGCAGCCAAATAGCGGGAGGACGCAATGAGCAGTTCTTC. Protein product: CASSQIAGGRNEQFF.

This clone was counted once. The genes are TRBV5-5 and TRBJ1-2; D gene uncertain. The CDR3 spans 13 residues. Trimming cost V 0 bases and J 1 base, with 4 bases left between them. From germline, CDR1 is SGHKS and CDR2 YYEKEE (reference sequence). CDR3 sequence: CASSLDSNYGYTF. The CDR3 DNA reads TGTGCCAGCAGCTTGGACAGTAACTATGGCTACACCTTC.

The V and J genes are TRBV25-1 and TRBJ2-1; the D is unclear. Looked up from germline, CDR1 is MGHDK and CDR2 is SYGVNS. Trimming pared 5 bases from V and 7 bases from J, leaving 6 bases between. The CDR3 sequence is 11 residues long. Here the CDR3 DNA reads TGTGCCAGCAGTTTGGCGAATGAGCAGTTCTTC. It specifies CASSLANEQFF. Based on the CDR3 plus reference TRBV25-1 and TRBJ2-1, the full variable domain is EADIYQTPRYLVIGTGKKITLECSQTMGHDKMYWYQQDPGMELHLIHYSYGVNSTEKGDLSSESTVSRIRTEHFPLTLESARPSHTSQYLCASSLANEQFFGPGTRLTVL.

As for this clone: This sample also contains other DNA sequences that code for the same CDR3. J is TRBJ1-1 and V is TRBV19; D is unresolved. Trimming stripped 1 base from V and 5 bases from J, with 5 bases between. Germline CDR1 and CDR2: LNHDA and SQIVND (reference sequence). The CDR3 contains 12 residues. The CDR3 reads CASSIAGTEAFF. CDR3 in DNA: TGTGCCAGTAGTATAGCGGGGACTGAAGCTTTCTTT.

J is TRBJ2-7 and V is TRBV11-1; D tentatively reads TRBD1 or TRBD2 (5 bases each). Germline assignment: CDR1 SGHAT and CDR2 FQDESV (reference sequence). V gave up 5 bases and J gave up 3 bases, with 11 bases separating them. CDR3 length: 13 amino acids. The DNA for the CDR3 is TGTGCCAGCAGCCCGGGGCGAAACTACGAGCAGTACTTC. This codes for CASSPGRNYEQYF. The full variable domain, in which reference TRBV11-1 and TRBJ2-7 provide the parts outside the CDR3, is EAEVAQSPRYKITEKSQAVAFWCDPISGHATLYWYRQILGQGPELLVQFQDESVVDDSQLPKDRFSAERLKGVDSTLKIQPAELGDSAMYLCASSPGRNYEQYFGPGTRLTVT.

The rearrangement joins TRBV13 to TRBJ2-1, with D possibly being TRBD2 (5 bases). CDR1 and CDR2 from the germline V gene are PRHDT and FYEKMQ (reference sequence). This CDR3 region has 14 residues. Deletions cut 7 bases from V and 2 bases from J, with 12 bases between. CDR3 in DNA: TGTGCCAGCACCTCCGGGATTACCTACAATGAGCAGTTCTTC. Encoded protein: CASTSGITYNEQFF.

The chain links TRBV29-1 to TRBJ1-6, with 8 positions matching TRBD1. The CDR3 spans 16 residues. Germline CDR1 reads SQVTM; CDR2 reads ANQGSEA. Unmatched junction bases numbered 7, after V lost 0 bases and J lost 6 bases. The DNA for the CDR3 is TGCAGCGTTGAAGATCCCCGGCAGGGGGCTAATTCACCCCTCCACTTT. Its translation: CSVEDPRQGANSPLHF.

This chain connects TRBV4-1 to TRBJ2-1; TRBD2 aligns across 11 bases. There are 16 residues in the CDR3. V lost 3 bases to trimming and J lost 5 bases; unmatched junction nucleotides: 6. Per germline, CDR1 MGHRA and CDR2 YSYEKL. The CDR3 DNA follows: TGCGCCAGCAGCCAGATTGGGACTAGCGGAAACAATGAGCAGTTCTTC. It encodes CASSQIGTSGNNEQFF.

The V and J genes are TRBV6-1 and TRBJ2-5; TRBD2 matches 7 bases. CDR1 and CDR2 (germline): MNHNS, SASEGT. J was trimmed by 1 base and V by 4 bases; bases with no gene match: 9. The CDR3 totals 16 residues. The CDR3 DNA sequence: TGTGCCAGCAGTGGCCGGGACTACATAATCCAAGAGACCCAGTACTTC. Translated, it gives CASSGRDYIIQETQYF.

The V and J genes are TRBV27 and TRBJ1-2; weak D call: TRBD1 (5 bases). CDR3 size: 12 residues. CDR1 and CDR2 from the germline V gene are MNHEY and SMNVEV (reference sequence). The CDR3 loop is CGPGPLWYGYTF. The CDR3 bases are TGTGGACCGGGACCCCTTTGGTATGGCTACACCTTC.

Worth noting for this clone: The same CDR3 is also encoded by other DNA sequences in this sample. CDR3 region: CASSLGRNTEAFF. DNA of the CDR3: TGTGCCAGCAGCTTGGGCCGAAACACTGAAGCTTTCTTT. The chain combines TRBV5-5 with TRBJ1-1; D unclear. Trimming took 0 bases from V and 2 from J, leaving 5 bases between them. This CDR3 contains 13 residues. Germline CDR1 and CDR2: SGHKS and YYEKEE (reference sequence). Filled out from reference TRBV5-5 and TRBJ1-1, the complete variable domain reads DAGVTQSPTHLIKTRGQQVTLRCSPISGHKSVSWYQQVLGQGPQFIFQYYEKEERGRGNFPDRFSARQFPNYSSELNVNALLLGDSALYLCASSLGRNTEAFFGQGTRLTVV.

The V call is TRBV19, the J call TRBJ2-3, with TRBD1 identical over 11 bases. The junction had 7 bases not matched to a gene; V was cut back by 4 bases and J by 4 bases. Germline CDR1 reads LNHDA; CDR2 reads SQIVND (reference sequence). The CDR3 extends over 16 amino acids. DNA of the CDR3: TGTGCCAGTAGTAATCCGGGGACAGGGGGTCCAGATACGCAGTATTTT. This translates into CASSNPGTGGPDTQYF.

The genes are TRBV27 and TRBJ2-3; D possibly matches TRBD1 or TRBD2 (6 bases each). The CDR3 consists of 16 residues. V was trimmed by 6 bases and J by 6 bases, leaving 22 bases between them. The germline V gene encodes CDR1 MNHEY and CDR2 SMNVEV (reference sequence). CDR3 in DNA: TGTGCCAGCAGCCCGGCGGCAGGGGAGGCCCCTGATACGCAGTATTTT. It encodes CASSPAAGEAPDTQYF.

The V and J genes are TRBV7-6 and TRBJ2-1; D is ambiguous. This CDR3 spans 15 amino acids. From germline, CDR1 is SGHVS and CDR2 FNYEAQ. V lost 1 base and J 3 bases, leaving 10 bases between the germline ends. The CDR3 region is CASSLGRSGYNEQFF. Written as DNA, the CDR3 is TGTGCCAGCAGCTTAGGTAGGTCTGGCTACAATGAGCAGTTCTTC. The full variable domain, its missing parts supplied by reference TRBV7-6 and TRBJ2-1, is GAGVSQSPRYKVTKRGQDVALRCDPISGHVSLYWYRQALGQGPEFLTYFNYEAQQDKSGLPNDRFSAERPEGSISTLTIQRTEQRDSAMYRCASSLGRSGYNEQFFGPGTRLTVL.

This chain joins TRBV6-5 and TRBJ2-5, with a tentative D call TRBD2 (6 bases). CDR3 size: 15 residues. V lost 3 bases and J lost 3, with 14 bases in between. Germline lookup yields CDR1 MNHEY and CDR2 SVGAGI. CDR3 DNA sequence: TGTGCCAGCAGTTATTGGGCTAGCGAAGAAGAGACCCAGTACTTC. This gives the protein CASSYWASEEETQYF.

The chain joins TRBV11-2 to TRBJ2-1; 7 bases align to TRBD2. This CDR3 is 17 amino acids long. Per the germline V gene, CDR1 is SGHAT and CDR2 is FQNNGV. J was trimmed by 5 bases and V by 5 bases; bases with no gene match: 15. The CDR3 region is CASSLQVGAGYDNEQFF. The CDR3 bases are TGTGCCAGCAGCCTCCAGGTGGGAGCGGGGTACGACAATGAGCAGTTCTTC.

About this clone: The sample carries other DNA sequences with the same CDR3. This chain links TRBV7-9 with TRBJ2-7; 7 bases are a match to TRBD1. The germline V gene encodes CDR1 SEHNR and CDR2 FQNEAQ (reference sequence). The junction had 5 bases not matched to a gene; V was cut back by 3 bases and J by 3 bases. The CDR3 is made up of 14 amino acids. CDR3 residues: CASSFLGQSYEQYF. The CDR3 nucleotides are TGTGCCAGCAGCTTTCTGGGACAGAGCTACGAGCAGTACTTC.

This chain links TRBV10-3 with TRBJ2-7; TRBD1 agrees at 9 bases. The CDR3 length is 13 residues. V was clipped by 6 bases and J by 4 bases; unmatched bases: 4. In germline, CDR1 is ENHRY, CDR2 SYGVKD. CDR3 sequence (DNA): TGTGCCATCAGGCTTGGACAGGGGTACGAGCAGTACTTC. The encoded protein is CAIRLGQGYEQYF.